These 28 T cell receptor beta chains were all obtained from the same sample, sequenced in a study of long-term antiretroviral therapy in people with HIV. An immunoSEQ assay, version v3.0, was performed at survey level. This table comes from immunoSEQ multiplex PCR, and its TCRdb copy is limited to in-frame clones, with some not included. The repertoire has around 34,000 clones, 75% to 90% of them found once; the top ten carry over 5%. The sample was unsorted PBMCs, taken 1.5 years after starting antiretroviral therapy. These receptors were collected from a man aged 18 to 30 with HIV.

The chain links TRBV28 to TRBJ1-2; weak D call: TRBD1 (5 bases). The CDR3 is made up of 15 amino acids. The V gene's germline CDR1 is MDHEN and CDR2 SYDVKM. Trimming removed 7 bases at V and 7 bases at J, with 22 bases between. The CDR3 protein is CASTPTVDSLSGYTF. DNA for the CDR3: TGTGCCAGCACCCCGACAGTCGACAGTCTTTCTGGCTACACCTTC.

The chain links TRBV28 to TRBJ2-1, with TRBD2 matching 9 bases. This CDR3 contains 14 residues. Trimming removed 10 bases from V and 3 bases from J; junction bases left unmatched: 7. The germline V gene has CDR1 MDHEN and CDR2 SYDVKM. The CDR3 DNA follows: TGTGCCACACTTAGCGGGAGTTTCTACAATGAGCAGTTCTTC. Translated, it gives CATLSGSFYNEQFF. The complete variable domain, with remaining parts taken from reference TRBV28 and TRBJ2-1, reads DVKVTQSSRYLVKRTGEKVFLECVQDMDHENMFWYRQDPGLGLRLIYFSYDVKMKEKGDIPEGYSVSREKKERFSLILESASTNQTSMYLCATLSGSFYNEQFFGPGTRLTVL.

The chain uses TRBV5-4 and TRBJ2-7; TRBD2 matches 14 bases. After removal of 0 bases from V and 6 bases from J, the junction contained 5 bases not matched to a gene. The germline V gene has CDR1 SGHNT and CDR2 YYREEE (reference sequence). The CDR3 spans 16 residues. This CDR3 is CASSLAGLAGVREQYF. CDR3 in DNA: TGTGCCAGCAGCTTGGCGGGACTAGCGGGAGTTCGCGAGCAGTACTTC.

This clone occurred a few times. The V and J genes are TRBV19 and TRBJ2-7, with no clear D. V was trimmed by 6 bases and J by 1 base, leaving 10 bases between them. CDR1 and CDR2 from the germline V gene are LNHDA and SQIVND (reference sequence). The CDR3 has 13 amino acids. CDR3 DNA: TGTGCCAGTAGCCCGACTCAATCCTACGAGCAGTACTTC. Translating gives CASSPTQSYEQYF.

This rearrangement joins TRBV19 to TRBJ1-5; 7 bases fit TRBD1. V lost 1 base, J lost 5 bases, and 5 bases stayed unmatched. Germline values: CDR1 LNHDA, CDR2 SQIVND (reference sequence). CDR3 length: 15 amino acids. CDR3 in amino acids: CASSIAGQGDQPQHF. The CDR3, as DNA: TGTGCCAGTAGTATAGCAGGGCAGGGGGATCAGCCCCAGCATTTT.

The rearrangement uses TRBV6-4 and TRBJ2-3; D might be TRBD1 or TRBD2, each matching 5 bases. The ends were cut back, 4 bases at V and 0 bases at J, with 5 bases in the middle. The CDR3 is 13 amino acids. Germline values: CDR1 MRHNA, CDR2 SNTAGT. CDR3 region: CASSGDSTDTQYF. CDR3 nucleotides: TGTGCCAGCAGTGGGGACAGCACAGATACGCAGTATTTT.

Only a few counts were recorded for this clone. The CDR3 protein is CSVTLPSAGEQYF. In DNA form, the CDR3 reads TGCAGCGTCACCCTCCCCTCCGCCGGCGAGCAGTACTTC. This chain uses TRBV29-1 with TRBJ2-7; D gene uncertain. Germline V lookup: CDR1 SQVTM, CDR2 ANQGSEA. CDR3 size: 13 residues. Deletions cut 6 bases from V and 6 bases from J, with 18 bases between.

This chain links TRBV5-4 with TRBJ2-7, with 7 positions matching TRBD1. Germline V gene sequence: CDR1 SGHNT, CDR2 YYREEE (reference sequence). This CDR3 has 13 amino acids. Trimming at V came to 4 bases and at J to 3 bases, leaving 4 bases not matched to a gene. The CDR3 region is CASSHGTDYEQYF. CDR3 DNA sequence: TGTGCCAGCAGCCACGGGACAGACTACGAGCAGTACTTC.

This clone was observed once. This sequence joins TRBV29-1 and TRBJ1-2, with 7 nucleotides matching TRBD1. CDR1 SQVTM and CDR2 ANQGSEA come from the germline V gene. The ends lost 4 bases at V and 4 bases at J; junction bases unmatched: 6. This CDR3 has 13 residues. In DNA form, the CDR3 reads TGCAGCGTTGTAGACAGGGTAGCCTATGGCTACACCTTC. It is translated as CSVVDRVAYGYTF.

J is TRBJ1-2 and V is TRBV6-1; D might be TRBD1 (5 bases). CDR3 length equals 15 residues. Germline CDR1 and CDR2: MNHNS and SASEGT. Trimming stripped 8 bases from V and 1 base from J, with 17 bases between. The CDR3 DNA reads as TGTGCCAGCCTCCATAATTCCGGGGGTAACTATGGCTACACCTTC. It yields the protein CASLHNSGGNYGYTF.

The genes are TRBV29-1 and TRBJ2-7, with unresolved D. The germline gives CDR1 SQVTM, CDR2 ANQGSEA. V lost 0 bases and J 4 bases, leaving 13 bases between the germline ends. CDR3 length: 14 residues. The CDR3 bases are TGCAGCGTTGAAGATCCCGAAGGGCAGTACGAGCAGTACTTC. The encoded protein is CSVEDPEGQYEQYF.

The chain employs TRBV7-8 and TRBJ2-7; no definite D call. From germline, CDR1 is SGHVS and CDR2 FQNEAQ. Trimming shortened V by 3 bases and J by 3 bases, and 12 bases separated the two germline ends. The CDR3 length is 14 residues. The chain's CDR3 is CASSFGSLSYEQYF. Here the CDR3 DNA reads TGTGCCAGCAGCTTCGGATCCTTAAGCTACGAGCAGTACTTC.

This chain uses TRBV7-9 with TRBJ2-2, with D tentatively TRBD1 (6 bases). The CDR3 consists of 13 residues. Germline lookup yields CDR1 SEHNR and CDR2 FQNEAQ (reference sequence). V was clipped by 5 bases and J by 6 bases, with 10 bases between them. The CDR3 loop reads CASSPSGAGELFF. CDR3 nucleotides: TGTGCCAGCAGCCCCTCAGGGGCCGGGGAGCTGTTTTTT.

Only a few counts were recorded for this clone. This chain links TRBV10-3 with TRBJ1-3; D is undetermined. This CDR3 region has 12 residues. Per germline, CDR1 ENHRY and CDR2 SYGVKD. Trimming removed 10 bases from V and 2 bases from J, with 9 bases in between. The CDR3 sequence: CATSGTGNTIYF. The CDR3 DNA reads TGTGCCACCTCCGGGACTGGAAACACCATATATTTT.

The rearrangement links TRBV5-4 to TRBJ1-1; no definite D call. The CDR3 consists of 13 residues. V was shortened by 0 bases and J by 0 bases, with 3 bases between the two germline ends. Germline V gives CDR1 SGHNT, CDR2 YYREEE (reference sequence). CDR3 nucleotides: TGTGCCAGCAGCTTGGAGTTGAACACTGAAGCTTTCTTT. Residues: CASSLELNTEAFF.

The rearrangement uses TRBV27 and TRBJ2-3; 7 bases line up with TRBD1. This CDR3 is built from 15 residues. Germline loops: CDR1 MNHEY, CDR2 SMNVEV (reference sequence). Unmatched junction bases numbered 2, after V lost 2 bases and J lost 0 bases. CDR3 bases: TGTGCCAGCAGTTTAGGACAGGATAGCACAGATACGCAGTATTTT. As protein: CASSLGQDSTDTQYF.

This sequence joins TRBV5-6 and TRBJ1-2; 7 bases align to TRBD1. The CDR3 is 16 amino acids. Unmatched junction bases numbered 9, after V lost 0 bases and J lost 4 bases. Germline CDR1 is SGHDT and CDR2 is YYEEEE. This chain's CDR3 is CASSLVGGQMPYGYTF. The DNA of the CDR3 is TGTGCCAGCAGCTTGGTGGGGGGACAGATGCCCTATGGCTACACCTTC.

The chain's CDR3 is CASSQDEGGNEQFF. In DNA form, the CDR3 reads TGCGCCAGCAGCCAAGACGAGGGGGGCAATGAGCAGTTCTTC. The rearrangement uses TRBV4-3 and TRBJ2-1, with D perhaps matching TRBD1 or TRBD2 (6 bases each). This CDR3 is built from 14 residues. Germline V gene lookup returns CDR1 LGHNA and CDR2 YSLEER. V lost 0 bases, J lost 6 bases, and 9 bases lay in between.

J is TRBJ2-5 and V is TRBV6-6; no clear D gene. Germline V gene data show CDR1 as MNHNY and CDR2 as SVGAGI (reference sequence). The CDR3 has 15 amino acids. V lost 2 bases and J 8 bases, leaving 18 bases between the germline ends. CDR3 nucleotide sequence: TGTGCCAGCAGTTACCCTTTGATGGAATCAGGTACCCAGTACTTC. Its translation is CASSYPLMESGTQYF.

The rearrangement uses TRBV27 and TRBJ2-7; 11 nucleotides agree with TRBD1. CDR3 size: 18 residues. V dropped 6 bases and J dropped 2; count of bases not matched to a gene: 15. The germline V gene encodes CDR1 MNHEY and CDR2 SMNVEV (reference sequence). This CDR3 is CASSLAPTGQGVTYEQYF. The CDR3 nucleotides read TGTGCCAGCAGCCTTGCTCCCACGGGACAGGGGGTCACCTACGAGCAGTACTTC.

The genes are TRBV11-2 and TRBJ2-3; the D gene could be TRBD1 or TRBD2 (6 bases each). V was trimmed by 5 bases and J by 4 bases, leaving 16 bases between them. Per germline, CDR1 SGHAT and CDR2 FQNNGV. The CDR3 extends over 15 amino acids. CDR3 in DNA: TGTGCCAGCAGCGGAGGGGGGACGTTCGCAGATACGCAGTATTTT. Residues: CASSGGGTFADTQYF.

This clone was seen only once. This chain links TRBV6-6 with TRBJ2-4, with D perhaps matching TRBD1 (5 bases). Germline V CDR1 and CDR2: MNHNY, SVGAGI (reference sequence). V shed 5 bases and J shed 12 bases, with 8 bases lying between them. The CDR3 loop spans 10 amino acids. CDR3 loop: CASSDRPQYF. DNA for the CDR3: TGTGCCAGCAGTGACAGACCTCAGTACTTC.

The V and J genes are TRBV28 and TRBJ1-1; a weak D match, TRBD1 (5 bases). This CDR3 is built from 13 residues. Germline CDR1 and CDR2: MDHEN and SYDVKM. Deletions cut 1 base from V and 10 bases from J, with 13 bases between. The CDR3 reads CASSLLRGRRAFF. In nucleotides, the CDR3 is TGTGCCAGCAGTTTATTAAGGGGAAGGCGAGCTTTCTTT.

This clone was observed a handful of times. The rearrangement links TRBV19 to TRBJ1-1; no definite D call. CDR3 length: 14 amino acids. Germline CDR1 reads LNHDA; CDR2 reads SQIVND (reference sequence). V lost 5 bases and J lost 1, with 11 bases in between. The CDR3 DNA reads TGTGCCAGTAGTCCCTCCCTCGGGAACACTGAAGCTTTCTTT. This gives the protein CASSPSLGNTEAFF.

The chain employs TRBV4-2 and TRBJ1-3; D might be TRBD1 (5 bases). Germline CDR1 and CDR2: LGHNA and YNFKEQ. The CDR3 covers 16 residues. Deletions cut 0 bases from V and 4 bases from J, with 13 bases between. The CDR3 DNA follows: TGTGCCAGCAGCCAAGATTCGGGGGTACGAGGAAACACCATATATTTT. Translating gives CASSQDSGVRGNTIYF.

The CDR3 DNA is TGTGCCAGCAGCTTAGGACCTAGGGGGGCCCGGACCGGGGAGCTGTTTTTT. Protein sequence: CASSLGPRGARTGELFF. The chain employs TRBV7-2 and TRBJ2-2; possibly TRBD1 or TRBD2 for D (6 bases each). V was shortened by 1 base and J by 5 bases, with 17 bases between the two germline ends. Germline values: CDR1 SGHTA, CDR2 FQGNSA. The CDR3 covers 17 residues.

This clone was found once. J is TRBJ2-1 and V is TRBV5-1; no definite D call. The CDR3 length is 12 residues. Trimming took 2 bases from V and 7 from J, leaving 7 bases between them. Germline CDR1 is SGHRS and CDR2 is YFSETQ. CDR3 DNA: TGCGCCAGCAGCTTATCCGGGAATGAGCAGTTCTTC. It specifies CASSLSGNEQFF.

The rearrangement links TRBV5-4 to TRBJ2-7; D is ambiguous. Trimming removed 0 bases from V and 6 bases from J, with 7 bases in between. CDR3 length: 12 residues. Germline-derived CDR1 and CDR2 are SGHNT and YYREEE (reference sequence). CDR3 sequence reads: CASSLASSEQYF. CDR3 nucleotides: TGTGCCAGCAGCTTGGCGTCATCCGAGCAGTACTTC.